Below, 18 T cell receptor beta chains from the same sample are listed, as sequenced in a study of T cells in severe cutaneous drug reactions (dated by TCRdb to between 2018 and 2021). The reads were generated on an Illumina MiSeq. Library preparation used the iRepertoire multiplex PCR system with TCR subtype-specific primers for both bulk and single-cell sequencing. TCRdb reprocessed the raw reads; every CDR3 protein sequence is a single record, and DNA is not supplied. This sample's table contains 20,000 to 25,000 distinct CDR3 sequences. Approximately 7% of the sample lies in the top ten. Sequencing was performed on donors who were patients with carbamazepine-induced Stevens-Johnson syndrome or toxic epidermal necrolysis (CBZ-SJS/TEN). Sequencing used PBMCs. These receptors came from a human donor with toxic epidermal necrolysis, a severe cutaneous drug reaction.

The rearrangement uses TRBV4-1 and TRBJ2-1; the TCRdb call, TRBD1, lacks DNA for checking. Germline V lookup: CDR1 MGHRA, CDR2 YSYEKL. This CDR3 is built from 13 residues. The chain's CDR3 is CASSLNRYNEQFF.

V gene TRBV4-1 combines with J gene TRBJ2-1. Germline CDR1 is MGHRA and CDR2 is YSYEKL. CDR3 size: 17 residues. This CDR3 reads CASSQGGKGTRHNEQFF.

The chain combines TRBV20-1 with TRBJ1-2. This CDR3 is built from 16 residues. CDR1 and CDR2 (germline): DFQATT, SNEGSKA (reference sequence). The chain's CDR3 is CSARVAQAILAYGYTF.

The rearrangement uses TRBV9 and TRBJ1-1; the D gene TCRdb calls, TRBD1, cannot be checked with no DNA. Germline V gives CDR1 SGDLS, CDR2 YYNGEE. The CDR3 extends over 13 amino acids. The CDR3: CASSVGGADEAFF.

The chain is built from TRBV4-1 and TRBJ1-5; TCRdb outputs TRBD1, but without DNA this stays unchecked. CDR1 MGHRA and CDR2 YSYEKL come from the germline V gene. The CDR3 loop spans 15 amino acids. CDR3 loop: CASSQDWQGRQPQHF.

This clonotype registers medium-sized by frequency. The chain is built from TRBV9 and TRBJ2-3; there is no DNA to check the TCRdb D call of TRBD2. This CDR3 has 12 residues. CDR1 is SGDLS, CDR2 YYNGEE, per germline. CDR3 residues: CASSPSRDTQYF.

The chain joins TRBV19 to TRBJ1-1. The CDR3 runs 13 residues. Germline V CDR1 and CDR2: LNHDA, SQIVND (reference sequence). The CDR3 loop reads CASSILGVTEAFF.

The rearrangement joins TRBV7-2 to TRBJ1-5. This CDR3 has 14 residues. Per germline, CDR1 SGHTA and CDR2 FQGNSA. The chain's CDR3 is CASSVANVNQPQHF.

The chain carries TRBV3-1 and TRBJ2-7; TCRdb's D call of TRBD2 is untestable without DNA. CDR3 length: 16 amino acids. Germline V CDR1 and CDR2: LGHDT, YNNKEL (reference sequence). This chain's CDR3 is CASSQETSGNSYEQYF.

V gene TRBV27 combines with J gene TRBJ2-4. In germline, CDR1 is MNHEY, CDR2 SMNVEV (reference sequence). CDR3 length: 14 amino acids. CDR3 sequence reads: CASSLNGAKNIQYF.

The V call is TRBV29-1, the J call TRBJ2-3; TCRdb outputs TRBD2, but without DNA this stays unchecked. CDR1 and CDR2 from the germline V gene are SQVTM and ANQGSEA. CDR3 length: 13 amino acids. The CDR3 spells CSVRSSGTDTQYF.

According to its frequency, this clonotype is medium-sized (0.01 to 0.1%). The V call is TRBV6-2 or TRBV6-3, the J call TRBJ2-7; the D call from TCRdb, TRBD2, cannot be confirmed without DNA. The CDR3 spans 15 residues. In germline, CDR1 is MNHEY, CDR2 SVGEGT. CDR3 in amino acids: CASRRPGLAGYEQYF.

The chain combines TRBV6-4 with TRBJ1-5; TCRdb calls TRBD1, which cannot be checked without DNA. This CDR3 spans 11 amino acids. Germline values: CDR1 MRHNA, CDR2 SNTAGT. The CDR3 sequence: CASWTGQPQHF.

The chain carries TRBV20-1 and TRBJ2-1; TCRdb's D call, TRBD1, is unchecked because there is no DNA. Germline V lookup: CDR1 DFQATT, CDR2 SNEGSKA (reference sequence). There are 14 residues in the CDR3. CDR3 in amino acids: CSAVPRRGRNEQFF.

The chain's CDR3 is CSVERHSYEQYF. The chain recombines TRBV29-1 with TRBJ2-7. Looked up from germline, CDR1 is SQVTM and CDR2 is ANQGSEA. The CDR3 length is 12 residues.

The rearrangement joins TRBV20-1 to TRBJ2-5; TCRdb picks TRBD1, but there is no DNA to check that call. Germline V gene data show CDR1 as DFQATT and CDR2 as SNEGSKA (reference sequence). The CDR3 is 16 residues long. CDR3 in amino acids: CSAENNRDRVQETQYF.

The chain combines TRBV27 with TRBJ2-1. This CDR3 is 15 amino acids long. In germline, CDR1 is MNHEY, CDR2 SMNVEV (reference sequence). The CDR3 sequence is CASSLWETSYNEQFF.

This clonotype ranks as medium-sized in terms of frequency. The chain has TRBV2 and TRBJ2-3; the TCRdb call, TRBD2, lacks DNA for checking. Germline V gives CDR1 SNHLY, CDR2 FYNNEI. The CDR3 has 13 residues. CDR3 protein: CATSRAEADTQYF.